This TCR beta chain was found in a study of glioma-infiltrating T cells. Findings of the study overall: Very few CDR3 sequences were shared between tissue and blood. Gliomas, especially low-grade, showed above-expected tissue-blood divergence; non-neoplastic patients showed below.

A few counts support this clonotype. The antigen is unknown. Using RNA template, CDR3s of TCR alpha and beta were amplified with iRepertoire arm-PCR. Tissue mRNA or PBMC total RNA, 100-400 ng, went into one-step reverse transcription and amplification. TCRdb called the multiplex PCR reads again in MiXCR, with one record for every CDR3 protein. The profile covers over 120,000 distinct CDR3 sequences, with about 39% appearing a single time and around 20% taken by the ten largest. Trimming took off 2 bases at V and 5 bases at J, with 13 bases between the two ends. This CDR3 has 14 residues. This TCR derives from a human donor with low-grade glioma or glioblastoma, undergoing nonglioma brain surgery, or in good health (not recorded which). The V call is TRBV12-3 or TRBV12-4, the J call TRBJ2-7; perhaps TRBD1 as D (5 bases). What was sequenced was glioma tissue, nonneoplastic brain tissue, or PBMCs (not recorded which). CDR3: CASSLIQGSHEQYF. CDR3 coding DNA: TGTGCCAGCAGTTTAATTCAGGGATCCCACGAGCAGTACTTC.